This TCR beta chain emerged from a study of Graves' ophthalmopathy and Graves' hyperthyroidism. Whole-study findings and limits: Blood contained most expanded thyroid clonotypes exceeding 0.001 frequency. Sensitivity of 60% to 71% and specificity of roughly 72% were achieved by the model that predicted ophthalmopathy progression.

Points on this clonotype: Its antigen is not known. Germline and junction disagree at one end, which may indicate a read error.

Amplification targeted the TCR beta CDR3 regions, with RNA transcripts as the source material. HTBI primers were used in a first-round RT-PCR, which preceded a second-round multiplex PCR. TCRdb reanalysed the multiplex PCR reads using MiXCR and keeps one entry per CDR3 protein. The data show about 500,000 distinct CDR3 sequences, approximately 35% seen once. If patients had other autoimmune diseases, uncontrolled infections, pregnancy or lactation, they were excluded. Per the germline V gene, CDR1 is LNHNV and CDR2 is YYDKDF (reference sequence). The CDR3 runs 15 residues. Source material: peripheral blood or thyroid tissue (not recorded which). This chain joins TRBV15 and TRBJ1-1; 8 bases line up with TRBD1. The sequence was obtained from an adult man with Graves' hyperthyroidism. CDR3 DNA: TGTGCCACCAGCAAGGAATGGACAGGGAGGACTGAGGCTTTCTTT. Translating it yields CATSKEWTGRTEAFF. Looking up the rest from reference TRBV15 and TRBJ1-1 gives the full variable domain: DAMVIQNPRYQVTQFGKPVTLSCSQTLNHNVMYWYQQKSSQAPKLLFHYYDKDFNNEADTPDNFQSRRPNTSFCFLDIRSPGLGDTAMYLCATSKEWTGRTEAFFGQGTRLTVV.